Included here is one T cell receptor beta chain sequence, with context. Its antigen is still unknown. These data come from a study of T cells after yellow fever vaccination. Study results and caveats: Abundant bulk-population clonotypes could contaminate the FACS-sorted repertoires.

CDR1 LNHDA and CDR2 SQIVND come from the germline V gene (reference sequence). CDR3 length: 13 residues. With 7 bases removed from V and 5 bases from J, the gap between germline ends came to 14 bases. TCRdb used MiXCR to reprocess the 5' RACE reads, holding one entry per CDR3 protein. The sample lists under 80,000 distinct CDR3 sequences; roughly 7.4% were seen once. This material consisted of CD8+ T cells sorted from PBMCs, taken 15 days after the yellow fever booster vaccination. This receptor was obtained from a man in his thirties or forties who received the YFV17D yellow fever vaccine. The rearrangement links TRBV19 to TRBJ1-2; D is unclear. For the CDR3, the DNA is TGTGCCAGTACCTTCGGTACGGAGTATGGCTACACCTTC. This sequence encodes CASTFGTEYGYTF.